Included here is one TCR beta chain sequence, with context. The data are from a study of regulatory T cells in long-lasting Graves disease. In germline, CDR1 is LNHDA, CDR2 SQIVND (reference sequence). V was pared by 4 bases and J by 2 bases, with 12 bases between. This CDR3 spans 14 amino acids. According to the study, TCR beta libraries were built with iRepertoire HTBI primers and CDR3-region Arm-PCR. Original processing methods: The identification of about 68 TRBV and approximately 13 TRBJ segments was made across samples. TCRdb recomputed calls from the multiplex PCR reads with MiXCR, one row per CDR3 protein. The authors' filters were not applied to this entry. The data contain about 430,000 distinct CDR3 sequences, 20% to 25% of them singletons. Time point defined: persistent/refractory GD, antithyroid drugs over 5 years with positive TRAb. Researchers made the TCR library from RNA that was extracted from PBMCs. A peripheral blood sample, roughly 8.5 milliliters in volume, was drawn into EDTA tubes.

This specimen was peripheral blood mononuclear cells (PBMCs), taken when the disease was refractory, from a patient treated with antithyroid drugs. The sequence came from a female donor with Graves disease. The chain combines TRBV19 with TRBJ2-7; possibly TRBD2 for D (6 bases). The CDR3 nucleotides are TGTGCCAGTAGTACGGGACTCATGACCTACGAGCAGTACTTC. It codes for CASSTGLMTYEQYF.